This is a list of T cell receptor beta chains from one sample in a study of tumor-infiltrating lymphocytes in localized non-small cell lung cancer. Libraries were prepared by immunoSEQ multiplex PCR; TCRdb keeps only in-frame clonotypes and omits some of them. The table lists under 25,000 clones, roughly three fifths of them singletons. Sequenced input: lung tumor tissue. The receptors originated from a human donor with non-small cell lung cancer. CDR3s include the opening cysteine and the closing phenylalanine or tryptophan. D genes are given only for firm matches. Clone sizes are given selectively: once, few, many, or a class where the clone is expanded.

v_call	d_call	j_call	clone_size	cdr3_aa	cdr3_nt
TRBV7-8	.	TRBJ1-5	few	CASSRGTQGMNQPQHF	TGTGCCAGCAGCCGGGGCACCCAGGGTATGAATCAGCCCCAGCATTTT
TRBV4-1	.	TRBJ2-1	.	CASSQVYLDEQFF	TGCGCCAGCAGCCAAGTTTACTTGGATGAGCAGTTCTTC
TRBV28	.	TRBJ2-7	.	CASSLGQYSYEQYF	TGTGCCAGCAGTTTAGGGCAGTATTCCTACGAGCAGTACTTC
TRBV5-4	TRBD2	TRBJ2-3	once	CASSLGTSGRARADTQYF	TGTGCCAGCAGCCTAGGGACTAGCGGGAGGGCCAGGGCAGATACGCAGTATTTT
TRBV10-3	.	TRBJ1-1	.	CAISESNSVKNTEAFF	TGTGCCATCAGTGAGTCTAACAGCGTAAAGAACACTGAAGCTTTCTTT
TRBV6-1	TRBD1	TRBJ2-7	.	CASTGTGVEEQYF	TGTGCCAGCACTGGGACAGGGGTTGAGGAGCAGTACTTC
TRBV5-6	.	TRBJ1-2	.	CASSLQGVSWGYTF	TGTGCCAGCAGCTTGCAAGGGGTCTCGTGGGGCTACACCTTC
TRBV6-1	TRBD1	TRBJ2-7	.	CASSSPDRADEQYF	TGTGCCAGCAGTTCACCGGACAGGGCCGACGAGCAGTACTTC
TRBV30	.	TRBJ2-3	once	CAWSVPFSYSTDTQYF	TGTGCCTGGAGTGTCCCGTTCTCATATAGCACAGATACGCAGTATTTT
TRBV5-1	.	TRBJ2-7	.	CASQGVVGIEQYF	TGCGCCAGCCAGGGCGTGGTTGGGATCGAGCAGTACTTC
TRBV6-5	.	TRBJ1-1	.	CASSYPGLNTEAFF	TGTGCCAGCAGTTACCCGGGACTGAACACTGAAGCTTTCTTT
TRBV11-3	.	TRBJ2-1	once	CASSLMRGREQFF	TGTGCCAGCAGCTTAATGAGGGGAAGGGAGCAGTTCTTC
TRBV5-6	.	TRBJ1-1	.	CASGGQLNTEAFF	TGTGCCAGCGGAGGACAGCTCAACACTGAAGCTTTCTTT
TRBV7-2	.	TRBJ1-2	once	CASSRDGLNYGYTF	TGTGCCAGCAGCCGGGACGGACTAAACTATGGCTACACCTTC
TRBV18	.	TRBJ1-2	.	CASSPEQGTIYGYTF	TGTGCCAGCTCACCGGAGCAGGGTACGATCTATGGCTACACCTTC
TRBV19	TRBD2	TRBJ2-7	.	CASSIALAGDHEQYF	TGTGCCAGTAGTATAGCACTAGCGGGAGATCACGAGCAGTACTTC
TRBV2	TRBD1	TRBJ2-2	few	CASSGQASGELFF	TGTGCCAGCAGCGGACAGGCCAGCGGGGAGCTGTTTTTT
TRBV5-1	TRBD2	TRBJ2-7	.	CASTDGGGSTYEQYF	TGCGCCAGCACCGACGGGGGGGGCTCGACCTACGAGCAGTACTTC
TRBV5-1	TRBD2	TRBJ2-3	.	CASAPGLAGITQYF	TGCGCCAGCGCGCCTGGCCTAGCGGGAATTACGCAGTATTTT
TRBV6-6	.	TRBJ2-7	.	CASTKRSRSSYEQYF	TGTGCCAGCACCAAGAGGTCCCGGAGCTCCTACGAGCAGTACTTC
TRBV11-3	.	TRBJ1-2	.	CASSLSGAEGYTF	TGTGCCAGCAGCTTATCAGGGGCGGAAGGCTACACCTTC
TRBV25-1	TRBD1	TRBJ2-1	.	CASRGQVWDEQFF	TGTGCCAGCAGGGGACAGGTTTGGGATGAGCAGTTCTTC
TRBV5-1	TRBD2	TRBJ2-2	.	CASATGGLSLTGELFF	TGCGCCAGCGCCACGGGGGGGCTGAGTCTTACCGGGGAGCTGTTTTTT
TRBV6-1	.	TRBJ2-2	.	CASSDFSGIGELFF	TGTGCCAGCAGTGATTTCTCCGGGATCGGGGAGCTGTTTTTT